One and the same sample provided the 20 T cell receptor beta chains below, sequenced in a study of cytomegalovirus exposure and HLA in healthy donors. The PCR was carried out with 60 Vbeta primers and 13 Jbeta primers. Assay used: immunoSEQ multiplex PCR; TCRdb lists only in-frame clones, some missing. The sample includes around 120,000 clones. Sequenced sample: PBMCs. These receptors were obtained from a man aged 18 to 30 in good health and CMV-seronegative.

The chain employs TRBV21-1 and TRBJ1-3; the table names TRBD1, a call not compared with the DNA. TRBV21-1 is marked as a pseudogene. The CDR3 consists of 16 residues. This chain's CDR3 is CASLPWVCRAGNTIYF. As DNA, the CDR3 is TGTGCCAGTCTACCCTGGGTTTGCAGGGCCGGAAACACCATATATTTT.

The V and J genes are TRBV5-1 and TRBJ1-1; D not resolved. CDR1 is SGHRS and CDR2 is YFSETQ in the germline V gene. This CDR3 is 14 amino acids long. The V end lost 0 bases, the J end lost 5 bases, and 11 bases lay between the germline ends. Here the CDR3 DNA reads TGCGCCAGCAGCTTGGAGGCAGGAAGGACTGAAGCTTTCTTT. It translates to CASSLEAGRTEAFF. Variable domain in full (rest from reference TRBV5-1 and TRBJ1-1): KAGVTQTPRYLIKTRGQQVTLSCSPISGHRSVSWYQQTPGQGLQFLFEYFSETQRNKGNFPGRFSGRQFSNSRSEMNVSTLELGDSALYLCASSLEAGRTEAFFGQGTRLTVV.

The DNA for the CDR3 is TGTGCCGGGGACTCCCACAGGACCCTGAACACTGAAGCTTTCTTT. Residues: CAGDSHRTLNTEAFF. The V call is TRBV2, the J call TRBJ1-1; perhaps TRBD1 as D (5 bases). The V and J ends lost 11 bases and 0 bases respectively, with 19 bases between them. CDR1 is SNHLY, CDR2 FYNNEI, per germline. This CDR3 spans 15 amino acids.

The chain combines TRBV25-1 with TRBJ2-1, with a possible D match to TRBD1 (5 bases). The CDR3 extends over 13 amino acids. The V gene lost 6 bases and the J gene lost 5 bases, with 11 bases spanning the gap. Germline V gene data show CDR1 as MGHDK and CDR2 as SYGVNS. The CDR3 here is CASRTDRNNEQFF. Here the CDR3 DNA reads TGTGCCAGCAGGACCGACAGAAACAATGAGCAGTTCTTC.

In nucleotides, the CDR3 is TGTGCCAGCAGTTTGCCCCAAAACCTGATATTTGAGCAGTACTTC. Encoded protein: CASSLPQNLIFEQYF. This rearrangement joins TRBV28 to TRBJ2-5; D uncertain. This CDR3 has 15 amino acids. Trimming cost V 3 bases and J 11 bases, with 22 bases left between them. In germline, CDR1 is MDHEN, CDR2 SYDVKM.

The CDR3 nucleotides are TGCAGCGTCACTACAGGGGGCAATGGCTACACCTTC. It translates to CSVTTGGNGYTF. The genes are TRBV29-1 and TRBJ1-2; 9 positions agree with TRBD1. Germline V gene sequence: CDR1 SQVTM, CDR2 ANQGSEA. J was trimmed by 6 bases and V by 6 bases; bases with no gene match: 5. This CDR3 region has 12 residues.

This chain connects TRBV4-1 to TRBJ1-4; 7 bases align to TRBD1. Germline V CDR1 and CDR2: MGHRA, YSYEKL. Unmatched junction bases numbered 11, after V lost 8 bases and J lost 8 bases. CDR3 length equals 14 residues. The CDR3 here is CASGKMDRSEKLFF. DNA of the CDR3: TGCGCCAGCGGGAAAATGGACAGGAGCGAAAAACTGTTTTTT.

This chain links TRBV4-1 with TRBJ1-1; 8 nucleotides agree with TRBD1. The CDR3 is made up of 17 amino acids. V lost 3 bases and J lost 3; bases outside the gene matches: 12. CDR1 is MGHRA, CDR2 YSYEKL, per germline. The CDR3 bases are TGCGCCAGCAGCCACTTGGACAGGGTAAGGGGGGACACTGAAGCTTTCTTT. This translates into CASSHLDRVRGDTEAFF.

The chain uses TRBV4-1 and TRBJ1-2; maybe TRBD1 (5 bases). The CDR3 runs 18 residues. Germline V CDR1 and CDR2: MGHRA, YSYEKL. Between the trimmed V and J ends, which lost 1 base and 0 bases, there was a span of 18 bases. The CDR3 protein is CASSQVIIRQTANYGYTF. The CDR3 DNA reads TGCGCCAGCAGCCAAGTGATTATCAGGCAGACAGCTAACTATGGCTACACCTTC.

The chain couples TRBV13 to TRBJ2-3, with 9 bases identical to TRBD2. The germline gives CDR1 PRHDT, CDR2 FYEKMQ (reference sequence). The CDR3 loop spans 16 amino acids. V was clipped by 5 bases and J by 5 bases; unmatched bases: 11. The CDR3 nucleotides are TGTGCCAGCAGCCCTCCTCGCGGGAGGGCAAGAGATACGCAGTATTTT. It translates to CASSPPRGRARDTQYF.

The chain joins TRBV19 to TRBJ2-7, with D possibly TRBD2 on 5 matching bases. Germline values: CDR1 LNHDA, CDR2 SQIVND (reference sequence). The CDR3 totals 14 residues. The V and J ends lost 5 bases and 2 bases respectively, with 13 bases between them. The CDR3 loop reads CASSGPGFPYEQYF. CDR3 sequence (DNA): TGTGCCAGTAGTGGACCGGGATTTCCCTACGAGCAGTACTTC.

The chain recombines TRBV6-1 with TRBJ1-5, with 7 bases aligning to TRBD1. The V and J ends lost 8 bases and 3 bases, in that order; junction bases with no gene match: 7. CDR1 and CDR2 (germline): MNHNS, SASEGT. CDR3 length: 14 residues. CDR3 sequence reads: CASAWTGHNQPQHF. Written as DNA, the CDR3 is TGTGCCAGCGCCTGGACAGGCCACAATCAGCCCCAGCATTTT.

The gene calls are TRBV6-1 and TRBJ2-1; 10 nucleotides align to TRBD2. After removal of 0 bases from V and 8 bases from J, the junction contained 4 bases not matched to a gene. Germline-derived CDR1 and CDR2 are MNHNS and SASEGT. CDR3 length: 15 residues. The CDR3 DNA reads TGTGCCAGCAGTGAAGCGTCTAGCGGGAGTGATGAGCAGTTCTTC. Translated: CASSEASSGSDEQFF.

CDR3 protein: CATSRDTFDEQFF. The CDR3 region has the DNA TGTGCCACCAGCAGAGATACATTCGATGAGCAGTTCTTC. The rearrangement uses TRBV15 and TRBJ2-1, with no clear D. This CDR3 region has 13 residues. Trimming pared 0 bases from V and 8 bases from J, leaving 8 bases between. Germline CDR1 reads LNHNV; CDR2 reads YYDKDF (reference sequence).

The V and J genes are TRBV7-6 and TRBJ1-1, with D maybe TRBD1 (6 bases). CDR3 length: 14 amino acids. From germline, CDR1 is SGHVS and CDR2 FNYEAQ. Trimming stripped 5 bases from V and 7 bases from J, with 17 bases between. Here the CDR3 DNA reads TGTGCCAGCAGCCTTGGGGGGGCGACGGGTGAAGCTTTCTTT. Translated, it gives CASSLGGATGEAFF.

V usage is TRBV6-1 and J usage is TRBJ2-7, with TRBD2 matching over 9 bases. This CDR3 has 15 residues. J lost 3 bases, V lost 6 bases, and 9 bases had no gene match. Germline V lookup: CDR1 MNHNS, CDR2 SASEGT. CDR3 bases: TGTGCCAGCAGCACCGGGACTAGCCTCTACTACGAGCAGTACTTC. Its translation is CASSTGTSLYYEQYF.

The chain is built from TRBV19 and TRBJ2-7; 7 positions match TRBD1. V lost 4 bases and J lost 5; bases outside the gene matches: 5. Germline CDR1 reads LNHDA; CDR2 reads SQIVND (reference sequence). The CDR3 loop spans 13 amino acids. The CDR3 DNA sequence: TGTGCCAGTAGTAGCCCCGACAGGGACGAGCAGTACTTC. As protein: CASSSPDRDEQYF.

The chain couples TRBV5-1 to TRBJ2-5; D gene uncertain. Germline V gene lookup returns CDR1 SGHRS and CDR2 YFSETQ. V was shortened by 0 bases and J by 0 bases, with 6 bases between the two germline ends. This CDR3 has 14 amino acids. The CDR3 sequence is CASSLVGYQETQYF. The CDR3 DNA follows: TGCGCCAGCAGCTTGGTTGGCTACCAAGAGACCCAGTACTTC. Combining the CDR3 with reference TRBV5-1 and TRBJ2-5 gives the whole variable domain KAGVTQTPRYLIKTRGQQVTLSCSPISGHRSVSWYQQTPGQGLQFLFEYFSETQRNKGNFPGRFSGRQFSNSRSEMNVSTLELGDSALYLCASSLVGYQETQYFGPGTRLLVL.

The chain is built from TRBV30 and TRBJ1-1; TRBD1 might be the D (5 bases). Trimming removed 0 bases from V and 7 bases from J, with 9 bases in between. CDR3 length: 12 residues. The V gene's germline CDR1 is GTSNPN and CDR2 SVGIG (reference sequence). The CDR3 here is CAWSVVGVEAFF. In nucleotides, the CDR3 is TGTGCCTGGAGTGTGGTAGGGGTTGAAGCTTTCTTT.

The rearrangement joins TRBV5-1 to TRBJ2-1; TRBD2 matches 10 bases. Germline V lookup: CDR1 SGHRS, CDR2 YFSETQ. With 4 bases clipped from V and 5 bases from J, the junction kept 6 bases outside the gene matches. The CDR3 runs to 15 residues. CDR3 bases: TGCGCCAGCAGCACCTCCGGGACTAGCGACAATGAGCAGTTCTTC. Its translation is CASSTSGTSDNEQFF.